This T cell receptor beta chain was observed in a study of cytomegalovirus exposure and HLA in healthy donors. Study-wide points: The majority of CMV-associated TCR beta chains were reported as apparently HLA-restricted in a later analysis.

The CDR3 runs 15 residues. The J segment lost 4 bases and the V segment lost 4 bases, leaving 5 bases of the junction unmatched. The germline V gene encodes CDR1 LNHDA and CDR2 SQIVND (reference sequence). This PCR relied on a set of 60 Vbeta primers and 13 Jbeta primers. TCRdb's table, derived via immunoSEQ multiplex PCR, lists solely in-frame clones and lacks some. Of about 100,000 clones listed, 70% to 80% are singletons. Comment on this clone: Its antigen is as yet unknown.

The source is a female donor in good health and CMV-seropositive. The chain joins TRBV19 to TRBJ1-4; 8 nucleotides match TRBD1. The sequencing sample was made of PBMCs. CDR3 sequence: CASSTPGQVNEKLFF. CDR3 coding DNA: TGTGCCAGTAGTACACCGGGACAGGTTAATGAAAAACTGTTTTTT.